What follows are 8 T cell receptor beta chains derived from one specimen sequenced in a study of blood T cell repertoires in COVID-19. Using immunoSEQ multiplex PCR, the repertoire was profiled, and TCRdb retains in-frame clones only, with some absent. The data show around 250,000 clones, over 80% seen once. Sequenced input: peripheral blood. These receptors all stem from a woman aged 40 to 50 who had recovered from COVID-19.

The chain joins TRBV13 to TRBJ1-6; TRBD1 aligns across 9 bases. CDR1 is PRHDT, CDR2 FYEKMQ, per germline (reference sequence). CDR3 length equals 17 residues. Losses at the gene ends were 4 bases for V and 4 bases for J; bases not matched to a gene: 8. The CDR3 protein is CASSSGWTGEYNSPLHF. Here the CDR3 DNA reads TGTGCCAGCAGCTCGGGGTGGACAGGGGAATATAATTCACCCCTCCACTTT.

The rearrangement links TRBV7-9 to TRBJ2-5; 7 bases match TRBD2. The germline CDR1 and CDR2 sequences are SEHNR and FQNEAQ (reference sequence). V lost 5 bases to trimming and J lost 5 bases; unmatched junction nucleotides: 11. This CDR3 is built from 15 residues. In DNA, the CDR3 is TGTGCCAGCAGCCCCGGTGAGCGGGGCCGGGAGACCCAGTACTTC. The encoded protein is CASSPGERGRETQYF.

The chain has TRBV6-5 and TRBJ2-4; 7 positions agree with TRBD1. This CDR3 region has 15 residues. V lost 6 bases, J lost 8 bases, and 13 bases stayed unmatched. Germline V gene sequence: CDR1 MNHEY, CDR2 SVGAGI. CDR3 protein: CASRNTGALGHIQYF. CDR3 coding DNA: TGTGCCAGCAGAAACACAGGGGCTCTTGGGCACATTCAGTACTTC.

The chain recombines TRBV12-3 or TRBV12-4 with TRBJ1-2, with D perhaps matching TRBD1 (5 bases). Trimming took off 5 bases at V and 4 bases at J, with 11 bases between the two ends. This CDR3 has 13 amino acids. CDR3 nucleotide sequence: TGTGCCAGCAGTCGCAGGGTGGTCTATGGCTACACCTTC. Amino acid sequence: CASSRRVVYGYTF.

This rearrangement joins TRBV5-1 to TRBJ2-5; D is uncertain. CDR3 length: 13 amino acids. With 2 bases removed from V and 5 bases from J, the gap between germline ends came to 10 bases. From germline, CDR1 is SGHRS and CDR2 YFSETQ. CDR3 residues: CASSLGIGETQYF. As DNA, the CDR3 is TGCGCCAGCAGCTTAGGAATCGGGGAGACCCAGTACTTC.

The rearrangement joins TRBV5-1 to TRBJ1-3, with a tentative D call TRBD1 (6 bases). V was shortened by 4 bases and J by 1 base, with 9 bases between the two germline ends. Germline CDR1 SGHRS, CDR2 YFSETQ. This CDR3 comprises 14 residues. CDR3 amino acids: CASSLGTSGNTIYF. The CDR3, as DNA: TGCGCCAGCAGCCTCGGGACATCTGGAAACACCATATATTTT.

The chain joins TRBV5-4 to TRBJ2-7; 8 positions agree with TRBD1. V was clipped by 3 bases and J by 2 bases; unmatched bases: 4. Germline CDR1 reads SGHNT; CDR2 reads YYREEE (reference sequence). The CDR3 is made up of 14 amino acids. CDR3 amino acids: CASSWDRSTYEQYF. Here the CDR3 DNA reads TGTGCCAGCAGCTGGGACAGGTCTACCTACGAGCAGTACTTC.

J is TRBJ1-1 and V is TRBV9, with 9 bases lining up with TRBD1. The J segment lost 8 bases and the V segment lost 3 bases, leaving 8 bases of the junction unmatched. Per the germline V gene, CDR1 is SGDLS and CDR2 is YYNGEE. CDR3 length: 14 amino acids. The CDR3 reads CASSDGTGYAEAFF. CDR3 sequence (DNA): TGTGCCAGCAGCGATGGGACAGGGTACGCCGAAGCTTTCTTT.